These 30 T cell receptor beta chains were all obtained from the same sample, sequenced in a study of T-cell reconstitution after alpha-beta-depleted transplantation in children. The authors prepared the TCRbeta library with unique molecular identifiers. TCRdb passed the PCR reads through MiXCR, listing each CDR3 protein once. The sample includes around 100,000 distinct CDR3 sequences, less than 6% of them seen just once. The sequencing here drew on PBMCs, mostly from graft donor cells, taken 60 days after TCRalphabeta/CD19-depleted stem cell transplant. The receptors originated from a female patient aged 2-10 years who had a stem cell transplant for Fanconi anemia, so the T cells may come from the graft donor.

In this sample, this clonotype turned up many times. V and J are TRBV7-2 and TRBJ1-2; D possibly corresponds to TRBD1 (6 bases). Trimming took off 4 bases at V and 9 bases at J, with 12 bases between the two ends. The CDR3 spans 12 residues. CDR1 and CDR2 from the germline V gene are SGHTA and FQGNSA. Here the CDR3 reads CASSYRESSYTF. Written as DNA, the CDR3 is TGTGCCAGCAGCTACAGGGAATCGAGCTACACCTTC. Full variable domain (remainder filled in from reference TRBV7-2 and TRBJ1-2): GAGVSQSPSNKVTEKGKDVELRCDPISGHTALYWYRQSLGQGLEFLIYFQGNSAPDKSGLPSDRFSAERTGGSVSTLTIQRTQQEDSAVYLCASSYRESSYTFGSGTRLTVV.

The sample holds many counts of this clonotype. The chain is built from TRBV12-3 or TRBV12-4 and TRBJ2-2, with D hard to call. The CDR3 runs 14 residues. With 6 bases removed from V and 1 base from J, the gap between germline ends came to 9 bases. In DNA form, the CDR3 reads TGTGCCAGCAGGCGCGCTAAGAACACCGGGGAGCTGTTTTTT. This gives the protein CASRRAKNTGELFF.

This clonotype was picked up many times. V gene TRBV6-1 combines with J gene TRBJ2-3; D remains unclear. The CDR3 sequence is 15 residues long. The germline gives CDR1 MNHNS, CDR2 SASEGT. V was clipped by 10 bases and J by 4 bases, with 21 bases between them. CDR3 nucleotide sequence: TGTGCCACCTCCCGGACGCCAACCTCCCCAGATACGCAGTATTTT. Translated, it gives CATSRTPTSPDTQYF.

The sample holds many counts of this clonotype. CDR3 DNA: TGCAGTGCTCCCGGGGTTGAAAAACTGTTTTTT. Translating gives CSAPGVEKLFF. The chain recombines TRBV20-1 with TRBJ1-4; D unresolved. V lost 5 bases and J lost 7, with 8 bases in between. CDR1 and CDR2 from the germline V gene are DFQATT and SNEGSKA (reference sequence). The CDR3 is made up of 11 amino acids.

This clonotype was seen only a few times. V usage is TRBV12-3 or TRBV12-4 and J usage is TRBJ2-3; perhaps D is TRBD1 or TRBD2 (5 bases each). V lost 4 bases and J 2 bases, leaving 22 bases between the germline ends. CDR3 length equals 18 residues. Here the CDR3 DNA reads TGTGCCAGCAGTTCGCCCCGGGACCCCGCATCTTACACAGATACGCAGTATTTT. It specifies CASSSPRDPASYTDTQYF.

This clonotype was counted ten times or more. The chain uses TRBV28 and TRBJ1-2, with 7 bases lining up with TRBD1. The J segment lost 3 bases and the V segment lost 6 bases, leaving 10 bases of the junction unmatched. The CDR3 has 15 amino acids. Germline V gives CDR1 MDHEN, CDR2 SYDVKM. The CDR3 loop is CASRILGTDHYGYTF. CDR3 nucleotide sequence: TGTGCCAGCAGGATTCTCGGGACAGACCACTATGGCTACACCTTC.

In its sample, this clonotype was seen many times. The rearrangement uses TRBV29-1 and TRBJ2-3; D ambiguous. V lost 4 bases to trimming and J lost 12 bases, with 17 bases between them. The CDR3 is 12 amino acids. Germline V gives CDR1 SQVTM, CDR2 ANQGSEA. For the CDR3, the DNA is TGCAGCGTTGGATACAGCAGAGATATACAGTATTTT. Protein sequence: CSVGYSRDIQYF.

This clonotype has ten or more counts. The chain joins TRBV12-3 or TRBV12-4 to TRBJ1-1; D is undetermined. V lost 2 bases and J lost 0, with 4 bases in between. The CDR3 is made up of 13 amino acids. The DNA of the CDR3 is TGTGCCAGCAGTTTATGGGTGAACACTGAAGCTTTCTTT. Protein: CASSLWVNTEAFF.

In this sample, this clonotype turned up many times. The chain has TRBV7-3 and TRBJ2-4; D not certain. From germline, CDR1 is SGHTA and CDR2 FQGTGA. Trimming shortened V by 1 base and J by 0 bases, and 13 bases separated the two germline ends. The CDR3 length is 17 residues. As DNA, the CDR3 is TGTGCCAGCAGCTTAATCCCCCTCGAAGAAGCCAAAAACATTCAGTACTTC. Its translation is CASSLIPLEEAKNIQYF.

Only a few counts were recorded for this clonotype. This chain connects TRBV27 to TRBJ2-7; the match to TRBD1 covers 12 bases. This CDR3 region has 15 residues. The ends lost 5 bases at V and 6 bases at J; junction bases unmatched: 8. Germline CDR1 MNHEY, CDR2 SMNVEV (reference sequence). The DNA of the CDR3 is TGTGCCAGCAGTCCGATTCCGGGACAGGGGGCCGAGCAGTACTTC. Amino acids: CASSPIPGQGAEQYF.

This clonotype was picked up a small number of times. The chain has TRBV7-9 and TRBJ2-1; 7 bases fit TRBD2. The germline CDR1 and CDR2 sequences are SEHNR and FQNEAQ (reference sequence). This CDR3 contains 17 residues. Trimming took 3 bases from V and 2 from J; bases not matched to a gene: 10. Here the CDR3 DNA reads TGTGCCAGCAGCTTGCGGTTGGGGGAGGGCGCCTACAATGAGCAGTTCTTC. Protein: CASSLRLGEGAYNEQFF.

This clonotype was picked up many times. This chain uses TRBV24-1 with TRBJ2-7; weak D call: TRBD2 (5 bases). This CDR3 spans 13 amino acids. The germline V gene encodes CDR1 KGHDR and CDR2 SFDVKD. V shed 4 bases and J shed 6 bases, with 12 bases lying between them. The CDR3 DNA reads TGTGCCACCAGTGACCGACGACTATCCGAGCAGTACTTC. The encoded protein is CATSDRRLSEQYF.

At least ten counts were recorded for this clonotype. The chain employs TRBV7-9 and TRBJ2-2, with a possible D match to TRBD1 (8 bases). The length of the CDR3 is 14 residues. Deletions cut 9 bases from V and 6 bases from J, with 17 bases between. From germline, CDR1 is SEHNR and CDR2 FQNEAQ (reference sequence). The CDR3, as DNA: TGTGCCAGACAGGGGGGGGCACACCCCGGGGAGCTGTTTTTT. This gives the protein CARQGGAHPGELFF.

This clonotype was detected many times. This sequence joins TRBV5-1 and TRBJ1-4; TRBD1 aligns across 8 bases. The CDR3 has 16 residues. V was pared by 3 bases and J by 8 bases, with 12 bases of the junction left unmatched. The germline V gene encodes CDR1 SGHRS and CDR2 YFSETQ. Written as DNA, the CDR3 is TGCGCCAGCAGCTCACCCATAGGACAGGGTGGCGAAAAACTGTTTTTT. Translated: CASSSPIGQGGEKLFF.

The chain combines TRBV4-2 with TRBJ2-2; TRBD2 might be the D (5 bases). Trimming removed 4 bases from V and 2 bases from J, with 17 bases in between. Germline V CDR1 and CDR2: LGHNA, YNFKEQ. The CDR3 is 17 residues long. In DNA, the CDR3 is TGTGCCAGCAGCCCTCTTTCGCTCGGACTTAACACCGGGGAGCTGTTTTTT. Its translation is CASSPLSLGLNTGELFF.

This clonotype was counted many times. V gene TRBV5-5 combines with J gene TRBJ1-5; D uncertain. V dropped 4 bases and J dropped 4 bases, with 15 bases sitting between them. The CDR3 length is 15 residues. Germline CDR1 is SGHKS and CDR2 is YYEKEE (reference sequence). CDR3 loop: CASSNRAGENQPQHF. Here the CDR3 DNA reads TGTGCCAGCAGCAACCGGGCCGGGGAGAATCAGCCCCAGCATTTT.

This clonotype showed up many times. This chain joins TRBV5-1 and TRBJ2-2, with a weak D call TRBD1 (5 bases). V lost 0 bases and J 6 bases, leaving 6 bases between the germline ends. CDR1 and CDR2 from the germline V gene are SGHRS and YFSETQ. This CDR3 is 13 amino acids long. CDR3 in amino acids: CASSLARAGELFF. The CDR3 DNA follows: TGCGCCAGCAGCTTGGCCAGGGCCGGGGAGCTGTTTTTT. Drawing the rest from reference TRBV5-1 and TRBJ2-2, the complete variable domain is KAGVTQTPRYLIKTRGQQVTLSCSPISGHRSVSWYQQTPGQGLQFLFEYFSETQRNKGNFPGRFSGRQFSNSRSEMNVSTLELGDSALYLCASSLARAGELFFGEGSRLTVL.

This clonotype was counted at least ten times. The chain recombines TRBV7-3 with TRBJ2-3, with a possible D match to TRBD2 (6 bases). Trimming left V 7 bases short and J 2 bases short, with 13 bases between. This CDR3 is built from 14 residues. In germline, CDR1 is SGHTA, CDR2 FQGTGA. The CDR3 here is CASTPGLPTDTQYF. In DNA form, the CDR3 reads TGTGCCAGCACCCCGGGACTTCCCACAGATACGCAGTATTTT.

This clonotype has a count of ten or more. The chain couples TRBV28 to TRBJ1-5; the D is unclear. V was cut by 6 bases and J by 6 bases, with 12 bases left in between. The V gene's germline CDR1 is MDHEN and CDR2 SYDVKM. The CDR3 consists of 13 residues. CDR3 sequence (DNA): TGTGCCAGCAGGCCTGCATCTGCTCAGCCCCAGCATTTT. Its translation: CASRPASAQPQHF.

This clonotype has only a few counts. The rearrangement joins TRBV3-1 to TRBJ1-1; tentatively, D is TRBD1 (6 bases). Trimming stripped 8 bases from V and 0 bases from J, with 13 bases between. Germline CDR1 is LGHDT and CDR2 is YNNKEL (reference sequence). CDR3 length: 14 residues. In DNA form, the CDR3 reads TGTGCCAGCTTATCAGCAGGGGTGAACACTGAAGCTTTCTTT. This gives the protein CASLSAGVNTEAFF.

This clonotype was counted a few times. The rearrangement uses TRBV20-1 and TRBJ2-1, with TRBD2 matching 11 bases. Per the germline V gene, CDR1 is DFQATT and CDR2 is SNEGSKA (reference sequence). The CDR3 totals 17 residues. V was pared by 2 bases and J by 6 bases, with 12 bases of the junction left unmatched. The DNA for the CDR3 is TGCAGTGCTAGACTCAGCAGACTAGCGGGATTGGGCAATGAGCAGTTCTTC. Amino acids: CSARLSRLAGLGNEQFF.

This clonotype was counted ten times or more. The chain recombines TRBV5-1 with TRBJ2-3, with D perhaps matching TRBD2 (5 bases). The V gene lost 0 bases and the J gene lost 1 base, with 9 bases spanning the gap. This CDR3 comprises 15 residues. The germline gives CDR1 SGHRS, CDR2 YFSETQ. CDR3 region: CASSLGGVGTDTQYF. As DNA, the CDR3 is TGCGCCAGCAGCTTGGGGGGAGTTGGCACAGATACGCAGTATTTT.

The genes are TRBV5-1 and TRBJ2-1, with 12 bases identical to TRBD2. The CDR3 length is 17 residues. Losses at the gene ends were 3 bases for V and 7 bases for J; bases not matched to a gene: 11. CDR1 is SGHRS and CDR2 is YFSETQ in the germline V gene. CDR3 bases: TGCGCCAGCAGCTCCGCTCCCGGACTAGCGGGAATAAATGAGCAGTTCTTC. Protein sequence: CASSSAPGLAGINEQFF.

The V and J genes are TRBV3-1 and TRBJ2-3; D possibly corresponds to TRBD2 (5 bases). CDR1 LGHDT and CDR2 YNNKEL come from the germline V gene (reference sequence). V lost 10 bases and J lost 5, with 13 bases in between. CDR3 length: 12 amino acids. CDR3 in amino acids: CAICPGEDTQYF. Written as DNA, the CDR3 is TGTGCCATCTGCCCCGGGGAAGATACGCAGTATTTT.

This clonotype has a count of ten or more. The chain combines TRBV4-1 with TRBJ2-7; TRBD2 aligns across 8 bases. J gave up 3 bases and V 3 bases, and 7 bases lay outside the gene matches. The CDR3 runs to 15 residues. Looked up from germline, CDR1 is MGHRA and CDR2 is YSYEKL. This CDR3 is CASSHRAGAGYEQYF. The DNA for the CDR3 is TGCGCCAGCAGCCACCGAGCGGGAGCGGGCTACGAGCAGTACTTC.

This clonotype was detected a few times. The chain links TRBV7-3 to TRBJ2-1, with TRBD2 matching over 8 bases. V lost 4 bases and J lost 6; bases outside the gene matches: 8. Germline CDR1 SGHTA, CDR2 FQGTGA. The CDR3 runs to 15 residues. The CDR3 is CASSYTGGQVNEQFF. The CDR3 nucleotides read TGTGCCAGCAGCTACACGGGGGGGCAGGTCAATGAGCAGTTCTTC. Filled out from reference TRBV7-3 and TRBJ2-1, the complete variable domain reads GAGVSQTPSNKVTEKGKYVELRCDPISGHTALYWYRQSLGQGPEFLIYFQGTGAADDSGLPNDRFFAVRPEGSVSTLKIQRTERGDSAVYLCASSYTGGQVNEQFFGPGTRLTVL.

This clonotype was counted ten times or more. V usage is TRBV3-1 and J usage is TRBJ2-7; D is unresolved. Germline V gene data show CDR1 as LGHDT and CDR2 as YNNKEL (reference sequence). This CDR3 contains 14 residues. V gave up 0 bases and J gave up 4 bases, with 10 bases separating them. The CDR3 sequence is CASSQDLRSYEQYF. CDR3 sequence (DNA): TGTGCCAGCAGCCAAGATTTGAGGTCATACGAGCAGTACTTC.

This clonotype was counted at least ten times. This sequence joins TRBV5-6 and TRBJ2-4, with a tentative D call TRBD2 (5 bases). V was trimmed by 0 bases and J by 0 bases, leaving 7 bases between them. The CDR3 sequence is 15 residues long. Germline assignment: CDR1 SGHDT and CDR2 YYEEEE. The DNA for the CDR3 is TGTGCCAGCAGCTTGGCGGGGTTAGCCAAAAACATTCAGTACTTC. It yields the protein CASSLAGLAKNIQYF. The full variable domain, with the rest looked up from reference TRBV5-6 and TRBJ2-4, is DAGVTQSPTHLIKTRGQQVTLRCSPKSGHDTVSWYQQALGQGPQFIFQYYEEEERQRGNFPDRFSGHQFPNYSSELNVNALLLGDSALYLCASSLAGLAKNIQYFGAGTRLSVL.

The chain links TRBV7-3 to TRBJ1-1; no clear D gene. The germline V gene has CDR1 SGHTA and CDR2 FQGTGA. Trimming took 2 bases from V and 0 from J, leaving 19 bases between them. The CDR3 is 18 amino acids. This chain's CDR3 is CASSLFRHRFEMNTEAFF. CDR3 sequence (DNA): TGTGCCAGCAGCTTATTCCGACACCGTTTCGAGATGAACACTGAAGCTTTCTTT. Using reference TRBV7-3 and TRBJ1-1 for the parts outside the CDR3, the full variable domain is GAGVSQTPSNKVTEKGKYVELRCDPISGHTALYWYRQSLGQGPEFLIYFQGTGAADDSGLPNDRFFAVRPEGSVSTLKIQRTERGDSAVYLCASSLFRHRFEMNTEAFFGQGTRLTVV.

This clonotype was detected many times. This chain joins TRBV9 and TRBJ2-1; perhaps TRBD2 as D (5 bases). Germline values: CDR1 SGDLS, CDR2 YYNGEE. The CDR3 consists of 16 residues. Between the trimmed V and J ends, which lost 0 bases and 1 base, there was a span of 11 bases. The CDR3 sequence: CASSVATGRSYNEQFF. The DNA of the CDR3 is TGTGCCAGCAGCGTAGCTACGGGAAGGTCCTACAATGAGCAGTTCTTC.